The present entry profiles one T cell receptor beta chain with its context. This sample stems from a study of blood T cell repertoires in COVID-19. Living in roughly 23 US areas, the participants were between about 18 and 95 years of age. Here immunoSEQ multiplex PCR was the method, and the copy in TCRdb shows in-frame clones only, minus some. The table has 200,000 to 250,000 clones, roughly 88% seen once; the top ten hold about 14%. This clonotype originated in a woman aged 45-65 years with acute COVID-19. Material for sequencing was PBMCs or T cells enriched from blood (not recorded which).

In DNA, the CDR3 is TGCGCCAGCAGCTTGGTTCTGGGCGTGGGCACTGAAGCTTTCTTT. This encodes CASSLVLGVGTEAFF. The rearrangement links TRBV5-1 to TRBJ1-1, with no clear D. V was clipped by 0 bases and J by 4 bases, with 13 bases between them. This CDR3 spans 15 amino acids. Germline CDR1 reads SGHRS; CDR2 reads YFSETQ.